This T cell receptor beta chain appears in the sequencing data of a study of T cells of healthy individuals. TCRdb re-called the 5' RACE reads through MiXCR, storing one row per CDR3 protein. The sample lists around 53,000 distinct CDR3 sequences; roughly 14% were seen once. The V end lost 1 base, the J end lost 2 bases, and 8 bases lay between the germline ends. In germline, CDR1 is DFQATT, CDR2 SNEGSKA (reference sequence). The CDR3 sequence is 13 residues long. This chain links TRBV20-1 with TRBJ2-5; unclear D gene. This receptor was obtained from a human donor in good health. The CDR3: CSARGGIQETQYF. The CDR3 nucleotides are TGCAGTGCTAGAGGTGGTATACAAGAGACCCAGTACTTC.